This paragraph reports one T cell receptor (beta chain). Its antigen is unknown. V lost 2 bases and J lost 3; bases outside the gene matches: 1. Germline CDR1 reads SGHRS; CDR2 reads YFSETQ. The CDR3 length is 13 residues. The record originates from a study of cytomegalovirus exposure and HLA in healthy donors. Findings and limits, study-wide: The study carried out a later analysis of TCR beta sequences. It associated approximately 15,000 of them with specific HLA alleles at a false discovery rate of 0.05. Later analysis revealed greater clonal expansion in HLA-associated TCR beta chains than in equally common others.

The PCR used 60 Vbeta and 13 Jbeta primers. Per the study methods: Approximately 83 million unique TCR beta chains, some 11 million shared, were counted in a later analysis. The protocol was immunoSEQ multiplex PCR, while the TCRdb copy is restricted to in-frame clones and leaves out a portion. D and trimming were read from the DNA, whereas the V and J calls and clone size are those reported in that table. The table includes roughly 240,000 clones, 85% detected once. J is TRBJ2-5 and V is TRBV5-1; TRBD1 aligns across 7 bases. This receptor was obtained from a girl aged 2 to 10 in good health and CMV-seronegative. Input material: PBMCs. DNA of the CDR3: TGCGCCAGCAGCTTTCAGGGGGAAGAGACCCAGTACTTC. Its translation: CASSFQGEETQYF.